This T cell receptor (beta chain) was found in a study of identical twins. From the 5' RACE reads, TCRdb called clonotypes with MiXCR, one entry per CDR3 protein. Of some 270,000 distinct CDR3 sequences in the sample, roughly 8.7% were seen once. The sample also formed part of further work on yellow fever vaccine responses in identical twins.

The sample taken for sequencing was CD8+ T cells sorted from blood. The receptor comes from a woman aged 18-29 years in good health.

CDR3 sequence reads: CSVVRKTGELFF. The CDR3 DNA follows: TGCAGCGTTGTTAGAAAAACCGGGGAGCTGTTTTTT. V and J are TRBV29-1 and TRBJ2-2; no reliable D call. Between the trimmed V and J ends, which lost 4 bases and 5 bases, there was a span of 8 bases. Germline assignment: CDR1 SQVTM and CDR2 ANQGSEA. There are 12 residues in the CDR3.